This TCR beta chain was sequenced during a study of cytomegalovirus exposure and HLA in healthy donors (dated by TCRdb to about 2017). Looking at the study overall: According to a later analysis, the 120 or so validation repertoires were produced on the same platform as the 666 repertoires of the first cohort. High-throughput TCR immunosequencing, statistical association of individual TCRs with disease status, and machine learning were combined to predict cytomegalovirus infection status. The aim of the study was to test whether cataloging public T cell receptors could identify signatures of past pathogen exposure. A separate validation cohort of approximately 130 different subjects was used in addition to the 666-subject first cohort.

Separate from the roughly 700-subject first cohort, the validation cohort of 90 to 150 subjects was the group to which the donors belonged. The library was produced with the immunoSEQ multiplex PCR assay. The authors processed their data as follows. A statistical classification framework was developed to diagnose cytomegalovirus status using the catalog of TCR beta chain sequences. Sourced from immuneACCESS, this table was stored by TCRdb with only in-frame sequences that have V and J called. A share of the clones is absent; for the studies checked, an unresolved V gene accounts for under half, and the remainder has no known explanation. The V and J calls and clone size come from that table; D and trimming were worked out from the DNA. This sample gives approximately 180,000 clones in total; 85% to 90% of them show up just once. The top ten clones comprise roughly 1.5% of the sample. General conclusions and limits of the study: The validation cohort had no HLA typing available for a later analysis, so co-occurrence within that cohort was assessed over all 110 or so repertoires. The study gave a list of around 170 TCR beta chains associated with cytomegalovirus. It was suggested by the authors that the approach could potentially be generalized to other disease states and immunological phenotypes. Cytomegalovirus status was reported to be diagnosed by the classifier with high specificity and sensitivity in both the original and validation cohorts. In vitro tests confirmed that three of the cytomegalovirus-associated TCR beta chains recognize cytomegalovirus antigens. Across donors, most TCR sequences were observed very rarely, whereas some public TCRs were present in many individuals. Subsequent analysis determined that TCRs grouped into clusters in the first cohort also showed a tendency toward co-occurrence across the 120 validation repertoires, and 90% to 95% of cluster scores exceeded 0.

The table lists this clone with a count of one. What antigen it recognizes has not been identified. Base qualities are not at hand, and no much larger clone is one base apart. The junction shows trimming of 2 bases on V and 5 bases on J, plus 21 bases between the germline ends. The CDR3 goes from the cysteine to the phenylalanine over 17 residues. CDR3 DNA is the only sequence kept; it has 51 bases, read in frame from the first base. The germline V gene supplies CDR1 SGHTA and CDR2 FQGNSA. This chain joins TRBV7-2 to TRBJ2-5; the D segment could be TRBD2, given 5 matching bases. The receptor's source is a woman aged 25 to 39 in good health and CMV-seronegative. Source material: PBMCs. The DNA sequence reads TGTGCCAGCAGCTTATTGGTTCCACGGGCTCCGGGGGAGACCCAGTACTTC. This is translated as CASSLLVPRAPGETQYF.